Described below is a single T cell receptor (gamma chain) sequence and its context. As yet, its antigen is unknown. The data stem from a study of Vδ1+ human thymocytes. Sequences come from RNA converted to cDNA by reverse transcription. Multiplex PCR used pooled V-gene forward primers and a constant-region reverse primer to amplify CDR3s. TCRdb called clones from the multiplex PCR reads again using CATT. The sample contains some 37,000 gamma-chain clones, about 19% of which appear only once. Points from the study as a whole: TRG sequences recurred across donors, whereas TRD sequences stayed essentially private. Thymic TRG and TRD repertoires appeared highly polyclonal, with Gaussian CDR3 length distributions.

The CDR3 consists of 10 residues. After removal of 3 bases from V and 15 bases from J, the junction contained 8 bases not matched to a gene. CDR1 is EGSNGY, CDR2 YDSYNSKV, per germline. The sequence came from a girl less than two years old who had congenital heart surgery. The chain links TRGV2 to TRGJ1 or TRGJ2. Sequencing was carried out using Vdelta1+ gamma-delta thymocytes from the thymus. Subset defined: FACS-sorted CD3+ TCRalphabeta- TCRVdelta1+ TCRVdelta2- thymocytes. The CDR3: CATWDRPLLF. CDR3 DNA sequence: TGTGCCACCTGGGACAGGCCACTACTCTTT.